This T cell receptor (beta chain) was identified in a study of blood T cells in healthy people across ages. General study results and limits: In older individuals, TCR beta diversity per million T cells was lower, falling roughly linearly with age.

Through a sample-barcoded 5' primer and a J-beta primer mix, a second PCR was run for roughly 6 to 11 cycles. One entry per CDR3 protein results from TCRdb running MiXCR on the 5' RACE reads. There are over 600,000 distinct CDR3 sequences in the sample; approximately 53% occur only once, and roughly 26% lies in the top ten. As concerns this clonotype: What it binds is unknown.

The sample consisted of blood. The sequence was obtained from a man aged 35-49 years in good health.

The CDR3 sequence: CASSSPTAYQAKNIQYF. CDR3 bases: TGTGCCAGCAGCTCCCCGACAGCCTACCAAGCCAAAAACATTCAGTACTTC. V is TRBV28 and J is TRBJ2-4; weak D call: TRBD1 (5 bases). V was pared by 6 bases and J by 0 bases, with 18 bases between. Looked up from germline, CDR1 is MDHEN and CDR2 is SYDVKM. The CDR3 extends over 17 amino acids.